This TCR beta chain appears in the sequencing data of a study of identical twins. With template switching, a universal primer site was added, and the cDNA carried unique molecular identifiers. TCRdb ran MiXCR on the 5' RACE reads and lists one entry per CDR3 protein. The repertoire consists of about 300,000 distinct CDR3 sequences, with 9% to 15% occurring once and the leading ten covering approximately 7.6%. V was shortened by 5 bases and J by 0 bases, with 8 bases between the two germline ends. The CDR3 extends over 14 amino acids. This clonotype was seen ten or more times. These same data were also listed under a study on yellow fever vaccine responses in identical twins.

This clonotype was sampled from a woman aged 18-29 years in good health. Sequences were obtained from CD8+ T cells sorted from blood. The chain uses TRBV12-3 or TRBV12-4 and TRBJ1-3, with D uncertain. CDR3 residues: CASSQDNSGNTIYF. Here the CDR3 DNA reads TGTGCCAGCAGTCAAGATAACTCTGGAAACACCATATATTTT.